A single sample is the source of the 17 T cell receptor beta chains below, sequenced in a study of blood T cell repertoires in COVID-19. TCRdb's table, derived via immunoSEQ multiplex PCR, lists solely in-frame clones and lacks some. The sample holds fewer than 110,000 clones, roughly 87% seen once. The sequencing input was peripheral blood. The receptor set was obtained from a human donor in a cohort sampled during active COVID-19.

CDR3 loop: CARSLHSRTSGVNEQFF. The CDR3 nucleotides are TGTGCCAGAAGCTTACATTCTCGGACTAGCGGGGTCAATGAGCAGTTCTTC. The J gene is TRBJ2-1, the V gene TRBV5-3, with TRBD2 matching 12 bases. TRBV5-3 is recorded as an ORF, its role being uncertain. The CDR3 runs 17 residues. J was trimmed by 6 bases and V by 2 bases; bases with no gene match: 9.

The CDR3 coding sequence is TGTGCCACCAGCAGAGATCTTGAGGATCAGCCCCAGCATTTT. This gives the protein CATSRDLEDQPQHF. This chain joins TRBV15 and TRBJ1-5; D remains ambiguous. Germline lookup yields CDR1 LNHNV and CDR2 YYDKDF (reference sequence). CDR3 size: 14 residues. The germline V and J ends were trimmed by 0 bases and 5 bases, with 8 bases remaining between them.

The chain recombines TRBV28 with TRBJ1-2; D gene ambiguous. This CDR3 comprises 13 residues. V lost 5 bases to trimming and J lost 1 base, with 8 bases between them. CDR1 is MDHEN, CDR2 SYDVKM, per germline. CDR3 nucleotide sequence: TGTGCCAGCAGTGAGATTCATAACTATGGCTACACCTTC. It is translated as CASSEIHNYGYTF.

This clone showed up just a few times. The V gene is TRBV7-3, the J gene TRBJ1-3; D is uncertain. V was pared by 1 base and J by 3 bases, with 19 bases between. Per germline, CDR1 SGHTA and CDR2 FQGTGA. This CDR3 is built from 18 residues. The CDR3 DNA sequence: TGTGCCAGCAGCTTAATTGAGGCTGCGTTGCTCGGTGGAAACACCATATATTTT. Translating gives CASSLIEAALLGGNTIYF.

V usage is TRBV10-3 and J usage is TRBJ2-7; tentative D call: TRBD1 (6 bases). V was pared by 4 bases and J by 0 bases, with 16 bases between. CDR3 length: 16 amino acids. CDR1 is ENHRY and CDR2 is SYGVKD in the germline V gene. The CDR3 DNA follows: TGTGCCATCAGTGGAAGTAGGGGACATTCCTCCTACGAGCAGTACTTC. This encodes CAISGSRGHSSYEQYF.

The chain employs TRBV5-6 and TRBJ1-2, with 8 bases aligning to TRBD1. This CDR3 is built from 13 residues. With V trimmed by 4 bases and J by 6 bases, 5 bases remained unmatched. Germline V gene data show CDR1 as SGHDT and CDR2 as YYEEEE. The CDR3 protein is CASSPGQGHGYTF. The CDR3 coding sequence is TGTGCCAGCAGCCCCGGACAGGGACATGGCTACACCTTC.

CDR3 loop: CASSPLLIGGGAMPQHF. The DNA of the CDR3 is TGTGCCAGCTCACCCCTCCTAATTGGGGGAGGGGCTATGCCCCAGCATTTT. This chain connects TRBV18 to TRBJ1-5; maybe TRBD1 (5 bases). Germline V gene data show CDR1 as KGHSH and CDR2 as LQKENI. Trimming removed 3 bases at V and 9 bases at J, with 24 bases between. There are 17 residues in the CDR3.

This clone occurred a few times. This chain connects TRBV5-6 to TRBJ2-7, with 7 bases aligning to TRBD1. The length of the CDR3 is 14 residues. CDR1 is SGHDT and CDR2 is YYEEEE in the germline V gene. V dropped 4 bases and J dropped 2; count of bases not matched to a gene: 6. CDR3 DNA: TGTGCCAGCAGCATTCTAGGACAGGCCTACGAGCAGTACTTC. Protein sequence: CASSILGQAYEQYF.

This chain links TRBV5-4 with TRBJ1-1, with 9 bases that match TRBD1. The germline V gene encodes CDR1 SGHNT and CDR2 YYREEE (reference sequence). The CDR3 has 14 residues. V lost 3 bases, J lost 4 bases, and 4 bases stayed unmatched. CDR3 coding DNA: TGTGCCAGCAGCTGGAAGACAGGGGGCACTGAAGCTTTCTTT. It is translated as CASSWKTGGTEAFF.

This CDR3 is CASSEPGGFYEQYF. As DNA, the CDR3 is TGTGCCAGCAGTGAACCAGGGGGCTTCTACGAGCAGTACTTC. The chain carries TRBV25-1 and TRBJ2-7; 8 bases match TRBD1. Germline CDR1 MGHDK, CDR2 SYGVNS. The CDR3 has 14 residues. Trimming took 2 bases from V and 3 from J; bases not matched to a gene: 3.

The chain employs TRBV25-1 and TRBJ1-2, with D tentatively TRBD1 (6 bases). The CDR3 length is 13 residues. The V end was cut by 5 bases, the J end by 8 bases, with 15 bases between. Germline CDR1 and CDR2: MGHDK and SYGVNS. The DNA for the CDR3 is TGTGCCAGCAGTCCAGGGGTGCCGGGAGGCTACACCTTC. This gives the protein CASSPGVPGGYTF.

The chain couples TRBV5-6 to TRBJ2-3; D is unresolved. The V gene's germline CDR1 is SGHDT and CDR2 YYEEEE. Trimming took off 1 base at V and 2 bases at J, with 8 bases between the two ends. CDR3 length equals 14 residues. CDR3 sequence reads: CASSLTDYTDTQYF. Written as DNA, the CDR3 is TGTGCCAGCAGCTTGACAGATTACACAGATACGCAGTATTTT.

This clone was seen more than once but under ten times. This rearrangement joins TRBV6-5 to TRBJ2-7; TRBD1 is a possible D gene (5 bases). CDR1 is MNHEY, CDR2 SVGAGI, per germline. CDR3 length: 14 residues. The ends were cut back, 7 bases at V and 2 bases at J, with 15 bases in the middle. CDR3 residues: CASNLNGAAYEQYF. The DNA for the CDR3 is TGTGCCAGCAATCTCAATGGGGCGGCCTACGAGCAGTACTTC.

The CDR3 spells CASSSRGNAYEQYF. The CDR3 DNA sequence: TGTGCCAGCAGCTCTCGCGGGAATGCCTACGAGCAGTACTTC. The chain has TRBV13 and TRBJ2-7, with a tentative D call TRBD2 (6 bases). This CDR3 spans 14 amino acids. Per germline, CDR1 PRHDT and CDR2 FYEKMQ (reference sequence). The V end was cut by 4 bases, the J end by 2 bases, with 12 bases between.

The chain is built from TRBV15 and TRBJ1-5, with 9 bases identical to TRBD1. Germline V lookup: CDR1 LNHNV, CDR2 YYDKDF (reference sequence). This CDR3 spans 17 amino acids. V was pared by 2 bases and J by 0 bases, with 5 bases of the junction left unmatched. The CDR3 DNA sequence: TGTGCCACCAGCAGATTCGGGACAGGGTATAGCAATCAGCCCCAGCATTTT. Translated, it gives CATSRFGTGYSNQPQHF.

CDR3 DNA: TGTGCCAGCAGCCAAACCGGACAGGGGGGAAGTGGCTACACCTTC. Encoded protein: CASSQTGQGGSGYTF. The chain employs TRBV9 and TRBJ1-2; 10 bases map to TRBD1. J gave up 7 bases and V 4 bases, and 10 bases lay outside the gene matches. Germline lookup yields CDR1 SGDLS and CDR2 YYNGEE. The CDR3 is 15 amino acids.

The J gene is TRBJ2-7, the V gene TRBV7-2; 7 bases are a match to TRBD1. CDR1 and CDR2 (germline): SGHTA, FQGNSA. The trim removed 4 bases at V and 6 bases at J, leaving 9 bases unmatched. The CDR3 extends over 14 amino acids. The CDR3 protein is CASSYTTGSGEQYF. CDR3 coding DNA: TGTGCCAGCAGCTATACGACAGGGAGCGGCGAGCAGTACTTC.